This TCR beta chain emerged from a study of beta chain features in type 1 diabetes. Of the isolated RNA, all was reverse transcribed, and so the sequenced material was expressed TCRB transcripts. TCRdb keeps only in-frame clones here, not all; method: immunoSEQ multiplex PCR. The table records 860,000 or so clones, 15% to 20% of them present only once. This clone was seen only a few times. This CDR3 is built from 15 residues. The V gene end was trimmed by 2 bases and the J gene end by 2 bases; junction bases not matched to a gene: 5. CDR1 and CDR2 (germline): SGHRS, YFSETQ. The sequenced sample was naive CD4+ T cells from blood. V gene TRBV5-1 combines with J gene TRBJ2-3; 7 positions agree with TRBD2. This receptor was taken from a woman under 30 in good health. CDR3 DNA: TGCGCCAGCAGCTTCGTGGCGGGAGACACAGATACGCAGTATTTT. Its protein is CASSFVAGDTDTQYF.